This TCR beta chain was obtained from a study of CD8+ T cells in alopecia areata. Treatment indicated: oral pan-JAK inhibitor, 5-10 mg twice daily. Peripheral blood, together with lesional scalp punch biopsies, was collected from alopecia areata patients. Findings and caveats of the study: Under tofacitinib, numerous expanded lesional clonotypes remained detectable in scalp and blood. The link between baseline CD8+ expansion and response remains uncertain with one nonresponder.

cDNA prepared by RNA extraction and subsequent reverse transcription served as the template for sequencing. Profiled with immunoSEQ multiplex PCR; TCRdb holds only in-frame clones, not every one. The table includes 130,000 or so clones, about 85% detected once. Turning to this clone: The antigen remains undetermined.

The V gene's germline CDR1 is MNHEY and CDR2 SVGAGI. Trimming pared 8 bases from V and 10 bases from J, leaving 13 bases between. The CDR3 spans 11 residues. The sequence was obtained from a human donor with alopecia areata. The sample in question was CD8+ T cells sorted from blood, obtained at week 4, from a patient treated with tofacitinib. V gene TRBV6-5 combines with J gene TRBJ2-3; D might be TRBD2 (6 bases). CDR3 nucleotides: TGTGCCAGCCAGGGACTGGGTTCGCAGTATTTT. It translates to CASQGLGSQYF.